This passage covers 6 T cell receptor beta chains from one sample sequenced in a study of cytotoxic CD8 clonotypes in ibrutinib-treated CLL. The method was immunoSEQ multiplex PCR; TCRdb's version includes in-frame clones alone and lacks a portion of them. Among under 75,000 clones, approximately 75% were seen once, and the ten largest hold about two fifths. The specimen was PBMCs, collected after 12 months of ibrutinib treatment. These receptor sequences come from a human donor with chronic lymphocytic leukemia.

V usage is TRBV7-2 and J usage is TRBJ2-1; D remains unclear. V was shortened by 2 bases and J by 6 bases, with 8 bases between the two germline ends. CDR3 size: 13 residues. Germline V gene sequence: CDR1 SGHTA, CDR2 FQGNSA. The CDR3 region has the DNA TGTGCCAGCAGCTTACCAACTGTCAATGAGCAGTTCTTC. Translating it yields CASSLPTVNEQFF.

The J gene is TRBJ2-7, the V gene TRBV11-2, with D perhaps TRBD2 (6 bases). The CDR3 totals 18 residues. The germline CDR1 and CDR2 sequences are SGHAT and FQNNGV. Trimming shortened V by 5 bases and J by 2 bases, and 25 bases separated the two germline ends. In DNA, the CDR3 is TGTGCCAGCAGCAGCCGGGACTTCTTGCGCCAGAAACCCTACGAGCAGTACTTC. Translated: CASSSRDFLRQKPYEQYF.

The chain uses TRBV4-1 and TRBJ2-2, with D possibly being TRBD2 (5 bases). The CDR3 extends over 14 amino acids. V shed 1 base and J shed 5 bases, with 8 bases lying between them. Germline V lookup: CDR1 MGHRA, CDR2 YSYEKL. This chain's CDR3 is CASSQAGKTGELFF. In DNA, the CDR3 is TGCGCCAGCAGCCAAGCGGGGAAGACCGGGGAGCTGTTTTTT.

This chain connects TRBV18 to TRBJ1-5; 7 bases map to TRBD1. The CDR3 has 15 residues. V dropped 6 bases and J dropped 0; count of bases not matched to a gene: 5. Germline V gives CDR1 KGHSH, CDR2 LQKENI. CDR3 in DNA: TGTGCCAGCTCCCCGGGACAGAGTAGCAATCAGCCCCAGCATTTT. Its translation: CASSPGQSSNQPQHF.

This clone showed up just once. J is TRBJ1-2 and V is TRBV7-9, with TRBD1 matching over 7 bases. The CDR3 is 13 amino acids. The germline gives CDR1 SEHNR, CDR2 FQNEAQ (reference sequence). V was clipped by 5 bases and J by 8 bases; unmatched bases: 8. The DNA for the CDR3 is TGTGCCAGCAGCCCCCAGGGGGGTGGCGGCTACACCTTC. It encodes CASSPQGGGGYTF.

V usage is TRBV21-1 and J usage is TRBJ2-7; the table's D gene call, TRBD2, was not cross checked with the DNA. TRBV21-1 is recorded as a pseudogene. The CDR3 has 16 residues. The CDR3 loop is CASSKARNPRDYEQYF. The DNA of the CDR3 is TGTGCCAGCAGCAAAGCGCGGAACCCTCGCGACTACGAGCAGTACTTC.